A single sample gave rise to the 25 T cell receptor beta chains below, sequenced in a study of shared clonotypes between healthy human individuals. Assay used: immunoSEQ multiplex PCR; TCRdb lists only in-frame clones, some missing. The table shows some 1,600,000 clones, with 95% to 99% occurring only once. The sequenced sample consisted of naive CD4+ T cells sorted from blood. As for subset: CD45RA+ positively selected. Receptors were obtained from a man aged 25-40 years in good health.

This clone was observed a single time. The CDR3 DNA reads as TGTGCCAGCGGTAGTTCTGGGGCCAACGTCCTGACTTTC. Its protein is CASGSSGANVLTF. This sequence joins TRBV27 and TRBJ2-6; D remains ambiguous. CDR1 is MNHEY and CDR2 is SMNVEV in the germline V gene (reference sequence). The CDR3 extends over 13 amino acids. V lost 8 bases, J lost 1 base, and 6 bases lay in between.

For the CDR3, the DNA is TGTGCTAGTGGTTTGCTCACAGGGGCCGGAGCTTTCTTT. Translation: CASGLLTGAGAFF. The chain couples TRBV12-5 to TRBJ1-1; 7 nucleotides line up with TRBD1. J lost 10 bases, V lost 2 bases, and 7 bases had no gene match. CDR3 length equals 13 residues. The germline V gene encodes CDR1 LGHNT and CDR2 FRNRAP.

The rearrangement joins TRBV7-3 to TRBJ2-5, with D maybe TRBD2 (5 bases). CDR3 length equals 12 residues. V lost 2 bases, J lost 10 bases, and 11 bases lay in between. The germline V gene has CDR1 SGHTA and CDR2 FQGTGA. The CDR3 DNA follows: TGTGCCAGCAGCTTAGAGGGTCGCGACCAGTACTTC. It specifies CASSLEGRDQYF.

This chain links TRBV5-1 with TRBJ1-1; D may be TRBD1 (5 bases). Germline CDR1 is SGHRS and CDR2 is YFSETQ. The length of the CDR3 is 12 residues. Trimming removed 0 bases at V and 8 bases at J, with 8 bases between. DNA of the CDR3: TGCGCCAGCAGCTTGGGACAGAAAGAAGCTTTCTTT. The encoded protein is CASSLGQKEAFF.

V usage is TRBV5-1 and J usage is TRBJ2-7; 8 bases agree with TRBD2. V dropped 2 bases and J dropped 6; count of bases not matched to a gene: 10. This CDR3 is 15 amino acids long. Looked up from germline, CDR1 is SGHRS and CDR2 is YFSETQ. The CDR3 region is CASSFSAGEVGEQYF. The CDR3 DNA is TGCGCCAGCAGCTTTTCAGCGGGAGAGGTCGGCGAGCAGTACTTC.

J is TRBJ2-3 and V is TRBV19; perhaps TRBD1 as D (6 bases). Trimming cost V 5 bases and J 4 bases, with 13 bases left between them. Germline lookup yields CDR1 LNHDA and CDR2 SQIVND (reference sequence). The CDR3 contains 14 residues. CDR3 loop: CASSQRQVADTQYF. The CDR3, as DNA: TGTGCCAGTAGTCAACGACAGGTGGCAGATACGCAGTATTTT. The full variable domain, with the rest looked up from reference TRBV19 and TRBJ2-3, is DGGITQSPKYLFRKEGQNVTLSCEQNLNHDAMYWYRQDPGQGLRLIYYSQIVNDFQKGDIAEGYSVSREKKESFPLTVTSAQKNPTAFYLCASSQRQVADTQYFGPGTRLTVL.

DNA of the CDR3: TGCGCCAGCAGCCAATACCGGACTAGCGACTACGAGCAGTACTTC. Translating it yields CASSQYRTSDYEQYF. The gene calls are TRBV4-1 and TRBJ2-7, with 9 bases identical to TRBD2. Trimming cost V 2 bases and J 3 bases; bases outside gene matches: 5. Germline V gene sequence: CDR1 MGHRA, CDR2 YSYEKL. The CDR3 has 15 residues.

Concerning this clone itself: Different DNA sequences within this sample yield the same CDR3. The chain couples TRBV29-1 to TRBJ2-1; TRBD2 agrees at 9 bases. Germline V gene data show CDR1 as SQVTM and CDR2 as ANQGSEA. CDR3 length: 14 residues. Losses at the gene ends were 4 bases for V and 1 base for J; bases not matched to a gene: 2. Here the CDR3 reads CSVGAGGSYNEQFF. The CDR3 nucleotides read TGCAGCGTTGGGGCGGGAGGGTCCTACAATGAGCAGTTCTTC.

The chain combines TRBV7-2 with TRBJ2-7; 13 positions agree with TRBD2. The CDR3 extends over 19 amino acids. CDR1 is SGHTA and CDR2 is FQGNSA in the germline V gene. The trim removed 3 bases at V and 3 bases at J, leaving 14 bases unmatched. The CDR3 protein is CASSFLGLAGALQYYEQYF. DNA for the CDR3: TGTGCCAGCAGCTTCCTCGGACTAGCGGGAGCCCTTCAATACTACGAGCAGTACTTC.

V is TRBV6-6 and J is TRBJ1-4; no clear D gene. Per germline, CDR1 MNHNY and CDR2 SVGAGI (reference sequence). The CDR3 loop spans 14 amino acids. Trimming took off 6 bases at V and 0 bases at J, with 8 bases between the two ends. Here the CDR3 reads CASRPVATNEKLFF. Written as DNA, the CDR3 is TGTGCCAGCAGGCCAGTTGCAACTAATGAAAAACTGTTTTTT.

Concerning this clone itself: Different DNA sequences within this sample yield the same CDR3. The V and J genes are TRBV29-1 and TRBJ1-1, with D hard to call. In germline, CDR1 is SQVTM, CDR2 ANQGSEA. The CDR3 has 10 amino acids. Trimming pared 7 bases from V and 1 base from J, leaving 4 bases between. CDR3 nucleotide sequence: TGCAGCGGTGGGAACACTGAAGCTTTCTTT. Protein sequence: CSGGNTEAFF.

V is TRBV29-1 and J is TRBJ2-2, with a weak D call TRBD1 (5 bases). V shed 6 bases and J shed 1 base, with 12 bases lying between them. This CDR3 spans 14 amino acids. From germline, CDR1 is SQVTM and CDR2 ANQGSEA. CDR3 DNA: TGCAGCGTCCAGACAGACCTGAACACCGGGGAGCTGTTTTTT. It encodes CSVQTDLNTGELFF.

This clone is a singleton in its sample. V is TRBV18 and J is TRBJ2-1; 16 bases align to TRBD2. The CDR3 is 18 amino acids. Germline V gene data show CDR1 as KGHSH and CDR2 as LQKENI. Losses at the gene ends were 0 bases for V and 5 bases for J; bases not matched to a gene: 4. DNA for the CDR3: TGTGCCAGCTCACCACCGGGACTAGCGGGAGGGCCCCACAATGAGCAGTTCTTC. Amino acids: CASSPPGLAGGPHNEQFF.

The chain carries TRBV4-1 and TRBJ1-2; TRBD1 matches at 7 bases. The CDR3 loop spans 16 amino acids. J lost 0 bases, V lost 1 base, and 5 bases had no gene match. From germline, CDR1 is MGHRA and CDR2 YSYEKL. The DNA for the CDR3 is TGCGCCAGCAGCCAAGTCCGGGACAGACCTAACTATGGCTACACCTTC. As protein: CASSQVRDRPNYGYTF.

V usage is TRBV5-1 and J usage is TRBJ1-3, with a weak D call TRBD1 (6 bases). The germline V and J ends were trimmed by 1 base and 3 bases, with 8 bases remaining between them. Germline V lookup: CDR1 SGHRS, CDR2 YFSETQ. The CDR3 spans 14 residues. In nucleotides, the CDR3 is TGCGCCAGCAGCTTGAAAGGGGGTGGAAACACCATATATTTT. It encodes CASSLKGGGNTIYF.

The rearrangement joins TRBV5-1 to TRBJ2-1, with TRBD1 identical over 9 bases. Germline loops: CDR1 SGHRS, CDR2 YFSETQ. The CDR3 spans 15 residues. The V gene end was trimmed by 1 base and the J gene end by 11 bases; junction bases not matched to a gene: 10. CDR3 region: CASSLLGQGMVKQFF. DNA of the CDR3: TGCGCCAGCAGCTTGTTGGGACAGGGCATGGTGAAGCAGTTCTTC.

V gene TRBV27 combines with J gene TRBJ2-4; 8 nucleotides line up with TRBD1. Germline V gene sequence: CDR1 MNHEY, CDR2 SMNVEV (reference sequence). CDR3 size: 15 residues. The ends lost 5 bases at V and 3 bases at J; junction bases unmatched: 6. CDR3 loop: CASSRQGFYKNIQYF. The DNA for the CDR3 is TGTGCCAGCAGTCGACAGGGGTTCTACAAAAACATTCAGTACTTC.

The chain has TRBV4-2 and TRBJ2-1; D may be TRBD2 (6 bases). The CDR3 contains 17 residues. Trimming removed 1 base at V and 0 bases at J, with 13 bases between. Germline CDR1 is LGHNA and CDR2 is YNFKEQ. This CDR3 is CASSQVPGGSSYNEQFF. The CDR3 DNA reads TGTGCCAGCAGCCAAGTTCCTGGGGGGAGCTCCTACAATGAGCAGTTCTTC.

On this clone itself: In the same sample, other DNA sequences code for this CDR3. The chain has TRBV4-3 and TRBJ2-1; D unresolved. Trimming stripped 0 bases from V and 4 bases from J, with 10 bases between. The CDR3 loop spans 15 amino acids. The germline V gene has CDR1 LGHNA and CDR2 YSLEER. This CDR3 reads CASSQEGMGYNEQFF. CDR3 nucleotide sequence: TGCGCCAGCAGCCAAGAAGGGATGGGTTACAATGAGCAGTTCTTC.

The CDR3 sequence: CASSLEGDTQYF. The DNA for the CDR3 is TGTGCCAGCAGCTTAGAGGGGGATACGCAGTATTTT. This chain connects TRBV11-3 to TRBJ2-3; D ambiguous. V gave up 0 bases and J gave up 6 bases, with 4 bases separating them. CDR1 and CDR2 (germline): SGHNT, YENEEA. The CDR3 is made up of 12 amino acids.

The chain joins TRBV5-6 to TRBJ2-1; maybe TRBD2 (5 bases). The CDR3 has 14 residues. Germline assignment: CDR1 SGHDT and CDR2 YYEEEE. Trimming stripped 3 bases from V and 3 bases from J, with 10 bases between. The CDR3 DNA reads TGTGCCAGCAGCTCCTGGACTGGCTACAATGAGCAGTTCTTC. It is translated as CASSSWTGYNEQFF.

V usage is TRBV18 and J usage is TRBJ2-2, with a possible D match to TRBD1 (6 bases). The germline CDR1 and CDR2 sequences are KGHSH and LQKENI. The CDR3 has 18 amino acids. Trimming shortened V by 3 bases and J by 1 base, and 18 bases separated the two germline ends. The CDR3 nucleotides read TGTGCCAGCTCACCGGGCTTGGGACAACTAAGGAACACCGGGGAGCTGTTTTTT. Its protein product is CASSPGLGQLRNTGELFF.

The DNA of the CDR3 is TGTGCCAGCAGTAGGGAGGGAGCCACCGGGGAGCTGTTTTTT. Translated, it gives CASSREGATGELFF. This sequence joins TRBV2 and TRBJ2-2, with TRBD2 identical over 7 bases. CDR3 size: 14 residues. Looked up from germline, CDR1 is SNHLY and CDR2 is FYNNEI. The V gene end was trimmed by 5 bases and the J gene end by 4 bases; junction bases not matched to a gene: 4.

CDR3 in amino acids: CAIRQSVSYEQYF. CDR3 bases: TGTGCCATCCGTCAGAGCGTCTCCTACGAGCAGTACTTC. The J gene is TRBJ2-7, the V gene TRBV7-9, with D hard to call. Germline V gives CDR1 SEHNR, CDR2 FQNEAQ (reference sequence). Trimming cost V 10 bases and J 0 bases, with 13 bases left between them. The CDR3 spans 13 residues.

The chain links TRBV28 to TRBJ2-5; 7 bases map to TRBD2. After removal of 5 bases from V and 5 bases from J, the junction contained 8 bases not matched to a gene. The germline CDR1 and CDR2 sequences are MDHEN and SYDVKM. The CDR3 totals 14 residues. The CDR3 DNA reads as TGTGCCAGCAGTCTCGGCGGGAGCATTGAGACCCAGTACTTC. The encoded protein is CASSLGGSIETQYF.